Listed below are T cell receptor beta chains from one sample, sequenced in a study of post-analysis software for immune sequencing data. TCRdb re-analysed the PCR reads in MiXCR, keeping a single row per CDR3 protein. The data show approximately 690,000 distinct CDR3 sequences, around 60% seen once. The sample taken for sequencing was blood. Receptor source: a girl aged 2 to 10 with multiple sclerosis. The CDR3 runs from the conserved cysteine through the conserved F or W. D genes are given only for firm matches. Size is stated for part of the rows, as once, few or many counts, or as a class when the clone is expanded.

abundance,len,j_gene,v_gene,d_gene,CDR3nt,CDR3aa
-,14,TRBJ1-1,TRBV29-1,-,TGCAGCGTTGAGTACCCAGGGGTCCACACTGAAGCTTTCTTT,CSVEYPGVHTEAFF
-,12,TRBJ2-5,TRBV29-1,-,TGCAGCGTTCTCAGGAGCCAAGAGACCCAGTACTTC,CSVLRSQETQYF
-,13,TRBJ2-1,TRBV12-3/TRBV12-4,-,TGTGCCAGCATAACTAGTGACTACAATGAGCAGTTCTTC,CASITSDYNEQFF
once,15,TRBJ2-7,TRBV18,TRBD1,TGTGCCAGCTCACGGACAGGGCGGATCTCCTACGAGCAGTACTTC,CASSRTGRISYEQYF
-,15,TRBJ2-1,TRBV7-3,-,TGTGCCAGCAGCTTACGGCGCGGGGCAAACAATGAGCAGTTCTTC,CASSLRRGANNEQFF
-,15,TRBJ1-1,TRBV5-6,-,TGTGCCAGCAGCTTGGTGAGACAGAGTAACACTGAAGCTTTCTTT,CASSLVRQSNTEAFF
once,15,TRBJ2-7,TRBV6-1,TRBD2,TGTGCCAGCAGTCCGGGGACTAGCTTGGGCTACGAGCAGTACTTC,CASSPGTSLGYEQYF
-,13,TRBJ1-2,TRBV10-2,-,TGCGCCAGCAGTGAGTCGGGGGTCTATGGCTACACCTTC,CASSESGVYGYTF
-,15,TRBJ2-3,TRBV7-9,-,TGTGCCAGCAGCCCACCGGGCGGGCCCACAGATACGCAGTATTTT,CASSPPGGPTDTQYF
-,15,TRBJ1-1,TRBV11-2,TRBD1,TGTGCCAGCAGCTTAGGGACAGGGTGGAACACTGAAGCTTTCTTT,CASSLGTGWNTEAFF
few,10,TRBJ2-3,TRBV30,-,TGTGCCTGGAAGTCAGATACGCAGTATTTT,CAWKSDTQYF
-,14,TRBJ2-7,TRBV7-9,TRBD2,TGTGCCAGCAGCCCCGGGGGGACCTCCTACGAGCAGTACTTC,CASSPGGTSYEQYF
-,16,TRBJ2-1,TRBV6-1,TRBD2,TGTGCCAGCAGTGGACTTCAGCGGGGACGCTACAATGAGCAGTTCTTC,CASSGLQRGRYNEQFF
few,13,TRBJ2-5,TRBV12-3/TRBV12-4,TRBD1,TGTGCCAGCAGTCGACAGGGGGCGAAGACCCAGTACTTC,CASSRQGAKTQYF
-,13,TRBJ2-5,TRBV6-6,-,TGTGCCAGCATGCAGGGCTTGGTAGAGACCCAGTACTTC,CASMQGLVETQYF
few,13,TRBJ1-2,TRBV9,-,TGTGCCAGCAGCGGGACAGATGACTATGGCTGCACCTTC,CASSGTDDYGCTF
once,16,TRBJ2-1,TRBV12-3/TRBV12-4,-,TGTGCCAGCAGTCCACGGGCCCTTATCCCCTACAATGAGCAGTTCTTC,CASSPRALIPYNEQFF
-,15,TRBJ1-2,TRBV3-1,-,TGTGCCAGCAGCCAAGAGGGGCAGACCATCTATGGCTACACCTTC,CASSQEGQTIYGYTF
few,10,TRBJ2-1,TRBV29-1,-,TGCAGCGTTGGAAACGGACAGCAGTTCTTC,CSVGNGQQFF
-,15,TRBJ1-1,TRBV6-2/TRBV6-3,TRBD1,TGTGCCAGCAGTTCCGTTCGGACAGGGGGCACTGAAGCTTTCTTT,CASSSVRTGGTEAFF
few,14,TRBJ2-1,TRBV29-1,TRBD2,TGCAGCGTTGGTGGGAGGGTCTCCTACAATGAGCAGTTCTTC,CSVGGRVSYNEQFF
-,16,TRBJ2-3,TRBV10-3,TRBD1,TGTGCCATCAGTGAGTCCCGGACAGGAAGCACAGATACGCAGTATTTT,CAISESRTGSTDTQYF
once,14,TRBJ2-3,TRBV20-1,-,TGCAGTACTAGAGATCTCGTCCGCACAGATACGCAGTATTTT,CSTRDLVRTDTQYF
-,14,TRBJ2-2,TRBV10-3,-,TGTGCCATCAGTGAGGGGGAGAACACCGGGGAGCTGTTTTTT,CAISEGENTGELFF
-,13,TRBJ1-5,TRBV5-1,-,TGCGCCAACAGCTTGGGACCCAATCAGCCCCAGCATTTT,CANSLGPNQPQHF
few,13,TRBJ2-7,TRBV10-3,-,TGTGCCACCCTAAACCAGGTCTCCTACGAGCAGTACTTC,CATLNQVSYEQYF
few,12,TRBJ1-1,TRBV20-1,-,TGCAGTGCTAGACCGGGATCTGCTGAAGCTTTCTTT,CSARPGSAEAFF
-,15,TRBJ2-5,TRBV6-5,-,TGTGCCAGCAGTTCCCAGTTGGGGGACCAAGAGACCCAGTACTTC,CASSSQLGDQETQYF
few,13,TRBJ1-5,TRBV12-3/TRBV12-4,-,TGTGCCAGCAGTTTGTTCGGAGGACAGCCCCAGCATTTT,CASSLFGGQPQHF